The text below deals with one TCR beta chain. This entry is derived from a study of blood T cell repertoires in COVID-19. Generated by immunoSEQ multiplex PCR, the TCRdb table keeps only in-frame clones and is missing some. The sample gives around 360,000 clones, 87% of which show up once; around 1.9% is in the top ten. From germline, CDR1 is MNHNS and CDR2 SASEGT. V was clipped by 2 bases and J by 0 bases, with 12 bases between them. This CDR3 contains 16 residues. This TCR derives from a middle-aged man in a cohort exposed to, infected with or recovered from COVID-19 (not recorded which). The sample comprised PBMCs or T cells enriched from blood (not recorded which). The chain combines TRBV6-1 with TRBJ2-3, with D hard to call. CDR3 sequence: CASSEIVSGSTDTQYF. The CDR3 DNA reads TGTGCCAGCAGTGAAATCGTCTCCGGGAGCACAGATACGCAGTATTTT.